Below, 28 T cell receptor beta chains from the same sample are listed, as sequenced in a study of cytomegalovirus exposure and HLA in healthy donors. Use of 60 Vbeta and 13 Jbeta primers characterized the PCR. Repertoires were generated with immunoSEQ multiplex PCR, while TCRdb's copy carries only in-frame clones and drops some. The sample has some 120,000 clones, and its top ten clones hold under 3.5%. Sample: PBMCs. Receptor source: a man aged 30-40 years in good health and CMV-seronegative.

The chain recombines TRBV7-3 with TRBJ1-2, with D perhaps TRBD1 (6 bases). From germline, CDR1 is SGHTA and CDR2 FQGTGA. Trimming pared 3 bases from V and 3 bases from J, leaving 11 bases between. This CDR3 contains 14 residues. CDR3 nucleotide sequence: TGTGCCAGCAGCTTGCGGGGGCCGGACTATGGCTACACCTTC. Translated, it gives CASSLRGPDYGYTF.

The genes are TRBV5-1 and TRBJ1-4; 9 bases match TRBD1. The CDR3 has 13 residues. Germline CDR1 and CDR2: SGHRS and YFSETQ. V lost 5 bases and J lost 6; bases outside the gene matches: 2. CDR3 sequence: CASRGQGHEKLFF. In nucleotides, the CDR3 is TGCGCCAGCAGAGGACAGGGGCATGAAAAACTGTTTTTT.

CDR3 residues: CASSLSGSLYNEQFF. The CDR3 DNA reads TGTGCCAGCAGCTTAAGCGGGAGCCTTTACAATGAGCAGTTCTTC. This chain uses TRBV7-3 with TRBJ2-1, with 7 bases matching TRBD2. The CDR3 length is 15 residues. The germline V gene has CDR1 SGHTA and CDR2 FQGTGA. J lost 4 bases, V lost 1 base, and 4 bases had no gene match.

In nucleotides, the CDR3 is TGTGCCAGCAGTTTAGCGGGACGCACAGATACGCAGTATTTT. It is translated as CASSLAGRTDTQYF. This chain joins TRBV28 and TRBJ2-3; a possible D gene is TRBD2 (6 bases). V dropped 2 bases and J dropped 1 base, with 7 bases sitting between them. CDR1 and CDR2 from the germline V gene are MDHEN and SYDVKM. This CDR3 contains 14 residues.

J is TRBJ2-7 and V is TRBV29-1, with TRBD2 as a possible D gene (5 bases). The germline V gene has CDR1 SQVTM and CDR2 ANQGSEA. This CDR3 spans 15 amino acids. Trimming removed 1 base at V and 3 bases at J, with 16 bases between. The CDR3 here is CSVEVGRGNNYEQYF. The CDR3 DNA sequence: TGCAGCGTTGAAGTCGGGCGAGGGAACAACTACGAGCAGTACTTC.

The chain carries TRBV29-1 and TRBJ1-2, with 8 nucleotides matching TRBD1. V gave up 6 bases and J gave up 8 bases; unmatched junction bases: 8. The germline gives CDR1 SQVTM, CDR2 ANQGSEA. This CDR3 region has 12 residues. Written as DNA, the CDR3 is TGCAGCGTGTTCGACAGGGGAGTAGGCTACACCTTC. This codes for CSVFDRGVGYTF. The variable domain in full, with the rest retrieved from reference TRBV29-1 and TRBJ1-2, is SAVISQKPSRDICQRGTSLTIQCQVDSQVTMMFWYRQQPGQSLTLIATANQGSEATYESGFVIDKFPISRPNLTFSTLTVSNMSPEDSSIYLCSVFDRGVGYTFGSGTRLTVV.

This chain connects TRBV30 to TRBJ2-7; D may be TRBD1 (6 bases). The germline CDR1 and CDR2 sequences are GTSNPN and SVGIG (reference sequence). The CDR3 is 14 amino acids. Trimming stripped 3 bases from V and 5 bases from J, with 17 bases between. The CDR3 protein is CAWRIGGFGHEQYF. CDR3 in DNA: TGTGCCTGGAGGATTGGGGGCTTTGGGCACGAGCAGTACTTC.

The chain combines TRBV30 with TRBJ1-5; 10 nucleotides agree with TRBD1. V dropped 1 base and J dropped 0; count of bases not matched to a gene: 3. Germline V lookup: CDR1 GTSNPN, CDR2 SVGIG (reference sequence). The CDR3 runs 16 residues. CDR3 sequence (DNA): TGTGCCTGGAGTGCCGGGACAGGGGATAGCAATCAGCCCCAGCATTTT. This codes for CAWSAGTGDSNQPQHF.

V and J are TRBV30 and TRBJ1-3; 8 bases line up with TRBD1. CDR3 size: 14 residues. The trim removed 4 bases at V and 2 bases at J, leaving 4 bases unmatched. Germline-derived CDR1 and CDR2 are GTSNPN and SVGIG (reference sequence). CDR3 DNA sequence: TGTGCCTGGATTGGACAGGGCACTGGAAACACCATATATTTT. It specifies CAWIGQGTGNTIYF.

V and J are TRBV9 and TRBJ2-5; 10 positions agree with TRBD2. With V trimmed by 4 bases and J by 0 bases, 9 bases remained unmatched. Germline values: CDR1 SGDLS, CDR2 YYNGEE. The CDR3 sequence is 17 residues long. CDR3 nucleotides: TGTGCCAGCAGCTCGGGACTAGCGAGCCTGTACCAAGAGACCCAGTACTTC. It translates to CASSSGLASLYQETQYF.

V gene TRBV5-1 combines with J gene TRBJ1-3; no definite D call. V dropped 0 bases and J dropped 2 bases, with 9 bases sitting between them. The CDR3 spans 15 residues. In germline, CDR1 is SGHRS, CDR2 YFSETQ. Written as DNA, the CDR3 is TGCGCCAGCAGCTTGGATCGGGGTACTGGAAACACCATATATTTT. The encoded protein is CASSLDRGTGNTIYF.

The CDR3 nucleotides read TGCGCCAGCAGCTTGGGACAGGCTGGCTACACCTTC. Its translation is CASSLGQAGYTF. The chain employs TRBV5-1 and TRBJ1-2; D might be TRBD1 (6 bases). The CDR3 loop spans 12 amino acids. Germline CDR1 reads SGHRS; CDR2 reads YFSETQ. Trimming stripped 0 bases from V and 7 bases from J, with 7 bases between.

V and J are TRBV7-8 and TRBJ2-5, with D unresolved. Trimming pared 0 bases from V and 4 bases from J, leaving 15 bases between. Germline V gene lookup returns CDR1 SGHVS and CDR2 FQNEAQ. This CDR3 has 16 residues. CDR3 region: CASSLARWQRLETQYF. The CDR3 DNA reads TGTGCCAGCAGCTTAGCGCGGTGGCAGCGTTTAGAGACCCAGTACTTC.

V usage is TRBV7-3 and J usage is TRBJ1-5; 7 bases are a match to TRBD1. The length of the CDR3 is 16 residues. Germline assignment: CDR1 SGHTA and CDR2 FQGTGA. V lost 11 bases and J lost 4; bases outside the gene matches: 17. CDR3 nucleotide sequence: TGTGCCCCCAGCAAGACCAGGGCAGGGGGGAATCAGCCCCAGCATTTT. Translation gives CAPSKTRAGGNQPQHF. Full variable domain (missing parts from reference TRBV7-3 and TRBJ1-5): GAGVSQTPSNKVTEKGKYVELRCDPISGHTALYWYRQSLGQGPEFLIYFQGTGAADDSGLPNDRFFAVRPEGSVSTLKIQRTERGDSAVYLCAPSKTRAGGNQPQHFGDGTRLSIL.

In DNA form, the CDR3 reads TGTGCCAGCAAAAAACAGGGATTGCGCAATCAGCCCCAGCATTTT. Amino acids: CASKKQGLRNQPQHF. The V gene is TRBV28, the J gene TRBJ1-5; tentative D call: TRBD1 (6 bases). Per germline, CDR1 MDHEN and CDR2 SYDVKM. The V gene lost 7 bases and the J gene lost 2 bases, with 15 bases spanning the gap. The CDR3 has 15 amino acids.

V usage is TRBV6-6 and J usage is TRBJ2-3, with D hard to call. Germline CDR1 and CDR2: MNHNY and SVGAGI (reference sequence). The V and J ends lost 2 bases and 0 bases respectively, with 6 bases between them. The CDR3 runs to 14 residues. The CDR3 loop is CASSYEESTDTQYF. For the CDR3, the DNA is TGTGCCAGCAGTTACGAGGAGAGCACAGATACGCAGTATTTT.

The V call is TRBV14, the J call TRBJ2-7; 9 bases are a match to TRBD2. V was pared by 4 bases and J by 7 bases, with 11 bases of the junction left unmatched. Germline V gene lookup returns CDR1 SGHDN and CDR2 FVKESK. This CDR3 has 15 amino acids. CDR3 residues: CASSPRVAGAWEQYF. DNA for the CDR3: TGTGCCAGCAGCCCACGGGTAGCGGGAGCGTGGGAGCAGTACTTC.

The rearrangement joins TRBV2 to TRBJ1-1; the D gene is possibly TRBD1 (5 bases). V lost 6 bases, J lost 1 base, and 12 bases lay in between. The CDR3 extends over 14 amino acids. From germline, CDR1 is SNHLY and CDR2 FYNNEI. CDR3 bases: TGTGCCAGCAGCCTTCGGAGGGGGAACACTGAAGCTTTCTTT. This encodes CASSLRRGNTEAFF.

V is TRBV7-9 and J is TRBJ2-7, with TRBD1 matching 9 bases. Germline CDR1 and CDR2: SEHNR and FQNEAQ (reference sequence). The CDR3 consists of 15 residues. The junction had 10 bases not matched to a gene; V was cut back by 4 bases and J by 6 bases. CDR3 nucleotide sequence: TGTGCCAGCAGCTCGAGAGGGACAGGGAGGAGCGAGCAGTACTTC. Protein: CASSSRGTGRSEQYF.

This chain connects TRBV6-4 to TRBJ1-1; D is possibly TRBD1 (5 bases). The germline V and J ends were trimmed by 5 bases and 0 bases, with 13 bases remaining between them. CDR3 length: 15 amino acids. Germline V gene lookup returns CDR1 MRHNA and CDR2 SNTAGT. CDR3 nucleotide sequence: TGTGCCAGCAGTCATCGCAGGGCCATGAACACTGAAGCTTTCTTT. Amino acid sequence: CASSHRRAMNTEAFF.

The chain carries TRBV5-1 and TRBJ2-1, with 7 bases that match TRBD2. Germline-derived CDR1 and CDR2 are SGHRS and YFSETQ. The CDR3 is made up of 15 amino acids. The ends lost 0 bases at V and 8 bases at J; junction bases unmatched: 8. CDR3 in DNA: TGCGCCAGCAGCTTGGGAGCGGGACTGTTGGATGAGCAGTTCTTC. It is translated as CASSLGAGLLDEQFF.

The chain uses TRBV5-1 and TRBJ2-1; the match to TRBD1 covers 9 bases. The CDR3 has 14 amino acids. The germline V gene encodes CDR1 SGHRS and CDR2 YFSETQ. V was clipped by 5 bases and J by 6 bases; unmatched bases: 6. CDR3 DNA: TGCGCCAGCAGGAACAGGGGGCTTGCCAATGAGCAGTTCTTC. Its protein product is CASRNRGLANEQFF.

The rearrangement joins TRBV27 to TRBJ2-2; TRBD1 agrees at 7 bases. Germline assignment: CDR1 MNHEY and CDR2 SMNVEV (reference sequence). This CDR3 spans 19 amino acids. V lost 1 base and J lost 4; bases outside the gene matches: 15. The CDR3 coding sequence is TGTGCCAGCAGTTTATTGGGGATACGTGGGACAGAAATCACCGGGGAGCTGTTTTTT. It is translated as CASSLLGIRGTEITGELFF.

About this clone itself: Other DNA variants within this sample encode the same CDR3. J is TRBJ2-5 and V is TRBV4-1; 13 bases agree with TRBD2. Trimming took 3 bases from V and 5 from J; bases not matched to a gene: 3. CDR3 length: 15 residues. Germline CDR1 and CDR2: MGHRA and YSYEKL. The CDR3 region is CASSQGLAGLETQYF. As DNA, the CDR3 is TGCGCCAGCAGCCAGGGACTAGCGGGGCTGGAGACCCAGTACTTC.

The chain uses TRBV29-1 and TRBJ2-1; the D gene is possibly TRBD2 (5 bases). Germline V gene lookup returns CDR1 SQVTM and CDR2 ANQGSEA. The length of the CDR3 is 14 residues. As DNA, the CDR3 is TGCAGTGCAAGGAGTGGGAGTAACTACAATGAGCAGTTCTTC. Its translation is CSARSGSNYNEQFF.

The V call is TRBV4-3, the J call TRBJ1-1; D unclear. Germline V gene lookup returns CDR1 LGHNA and CDR2 YSLEER. V gave up 0 bases and J gave up 4 bases, with 12 bases separating them. The CDR3 length is 15 residues. The CDR3 loop reads CASSQDELRPTEAFF. CDR3 bases: TGCGCCAGCAGCCAAGATGAGCTGCGGCCCACTGAAGCTTTCTTT.

The V and J genes are TRBV15 and TRBJ2-5; D call uncertain. CDR1 is LNHNV, CDR2 YYDKDF, per germline (reference sequence). This CDR3 region has 13 residues. The V end was cut by 3 bases, the J end by 2 bases, with 7 bases between. CDR3 protein: CATSRAQQETQYF. The CDR3 coding sequence is TGTGCCACCAGCAGGGCACAGCAAGAGACCCAGTACTTC.

This chain links TRBV6-5 with TRBJ2-7, with a weak D call TRBD2 (7 bases). Germline lookup yields CDR1 MNHEY and CDR2 SVGAGI. This CDR3 spans 13 amino acids. Trimming cost V 5 bases and J 2 bases, with 10 bases left between them. This chain's CDR3 is CASSKGGAYEQYF. CDR3 sequence (DNA): TGTGCCAGCAGTAAGGGGGGGGCCTACGAGCAGTACTTC.